This T cell receptor (beta chain) appears in the sequencing data of a study of a mutant IDH1 vaccine in newly diagnosed glioma. About the study: Vaccination was launched 4-6 weeks after radiotherapy alone, or with temozolomide cycles. Beforehand, treatment had been radiotherapy, temozolomide, or both; the majority received both.

Produced via immunoSEQ multiplex PCR; TCRdb's table is partial and in-frame only. Here the sample spans tens of thousands of clones, roughly nine tenths being singletons. Time point here: week 35, safety follow-up. Vaccinated patients received 300 ug of mutant IDH1 20-mer peptide per dose, with topical imiquimod. The vaccination schedule gave patients eight doses in weeks 1, 3, 5, 7, 11, 15, 19 and 23. Germline V CDR1 and CDR2: LNHDA, SQIVND (reference sequence). Trimming removed 7 bases from V and 3 bases from J, with 15 bases in between. CDR3 length equals 15 residues. In regard to this clone: The antigen remains undetermined.

The sequence came from a man aged 40-55 years with glioma. This chain uses TRBV19 with TRBJ2-2, with D possibly being TRBD1 or TRBD2 (7 bases each). The sequencing used PBMCs, collected from a glioma patient whose treatment included an IDH1 peptide vaccine. CDR3 loop: CASIGRGLDTGELFF. The CDR3 coding sequence is TGTGCCAGTATAGGGAGGGGGCTAGACACCGGGGAGCTGTTTTTT.